This paragraph covers one TCR beta chain sequence. The antigen is unknown. The data are from a study of OX40 agonist ivuxolimab in advanced cancers. Study background: Treatment received earlier with anti-PD-1, anti-PD-L1 or anti-CTLA-4 agents was allowed, and under 50% had some. Partial responses were achieved by three patients, of whom one had hepatocellular carcinoma and two had cutaneous melanoma.

The V gene's germline CDR1 is SGDLS and CDR2 YYNGEE. With 0 bases removed from V and 3 bases from J, the gap between germline ends came to 6 bases. The CDR3 runs 13 residues. Broader study findings: With doses of 0.1 to 3.0 mg/kg, CD4+ and CD8+ blood T cells had undergone clonal expansion by week 6. Undetermined was the antigen specificity of the expanded peripheral T cells.

Some clones are missing from TCRdb's copy, which holds only in-frame ones; the method was immunoSEQ multiplex PCR. Among about 36,000 clones listed, approximately 80% were seen once. This chain joins TRBV9 and TRBJ1-1, with no clear D. The sequence was obtained from an adult with an advanced solid tumor such as melanoma, head and neck, liver or kidney cancer. Sequenced here: CD4+ or CD8+ T cells sorted from blood, sampled in a trial of the OX40 agonist ivuxolimab. CDR3 amino acids: CASSVGGYTEAFF. CDR3 bases: TGTGCCAGCAGCGTAGGAGGGTACACTGAAGCTTTCTTT.